A selection of T cell receptor beta chains follows, all from one sample in a study of control samples from healthy donors and cancer patients. The repertoire was sequenced with immunoSEQ multiplex PCR; TCRdb's copy has only in-frame clones and lacks some. This sample has approximately 100,000 clones, with around nine tenths found just once. Sequenced input: blood. The receptors here all came from a woman between 45 and 60 years old in good health. Each CDR3 is given with its conserved first and last residue. The D gene is left open where the match is weak. Size is omitted from some rows. Given values are once, few, many or a class for expanded clones.

J,V,size,D,DNA,CDR3
TRBJ2-5,TRBV18,-,TRBD2,TGTGCCAGCTCACGAAGCCGGACTAGCGGCGACCAAGAGACCCAGTACTTC,CASSRSRTSGDQETQYF
TRBJ1-1,TRBV3-1/TRBV3-2,-,-,TGTGCCAGCAGCCGGAACACTGAAGCTTTCTTT,CASSRNTEAFF
TRBJ2-3,TRBV4-1,-,TRBD2,TGCGCCAGCAGCCAAGAAAGCGGGGGGGCGTTAGATACGCAGTATTTT,CASSQESGGALDTQYF
TRBJ2-2,TRBV10-3,-,TRBD1,TGTGCCATCAGTGAGGCGGACAGGGTGCACGGGGAGCTGTTTTTT,CAISEADRVHGELFF
TRBJ2-1,TRBV4-3,few,-,TGCGCCAGCAGCCCGTCCGGGATCGGGACTTCCTACAATGAGCAGTTCTTC,CASSPSGIGTSYNEQFF
TRBJ1-1,TRBV7-3,-,-,TGTGCCAGCAGCCCCGGGACGGATCGGGAAGCTTTCTTT,CASSPGTDREAFF
TRBJ2-7,TRBV10-1,-,-,TGCGCCAGCAGGGGCCAGGGGTCGTACGAGCAGTACTTC,CASRGQGSYEQYF
TRBJ1-1,TRBV7-9,once,-,TGTGCCAGCAGCTATAAGGGGGGGCTGAACACTGAAGCTTTCTTT,CASSYKGGLNTEAFF
TRBJ1-1,TRBV6-5,-,TRBD1,TGTGCCAGCAGTTACTTGGGACAGGGTATACGTCTCTTT,CASSYLGQGIRLF
TRBJ2-2,TRBV5-1,-,TRBD2,TGCGCCAGCAGGGGGACTACCGACACCGGGGAGCTGTTTTTT,CASRGTTDTGELFF
TRBJ2-1,TRBV12-2,-,-,TGTGCAAGTCGAGTGGCGGGAGACCGCAATGAGCAGTTCTTC,CASRVAGDRNEQFF
TRBJ2-5,TRBV5-1,-,TRBD1,TGCGCCAGCAGCCGACATTATAACCCGGGGACAGGGGTAGAGACCCAGTACTTC,CASSRHYNPGTGVETQYF
TRBJ1-1,TRBV5-8,-,-,TGTGCCAGCAGCCCGGGACGGTGGAACACTGAAGCTTTCTTT,CASSPGRWNTEAFF
TRBJ1-3,TRBV6-5,-,-,TGTGCCAGCAGTTACTCAAGGGGAATGGGAAACACCATATATTTT,CASSYSRGMGNTIYF
TRBJ1-4,TRBV11-2,-,-,TGTGCCAGCAGCTTCTCAGGGGTTGCAACTAATGAAAAACTGTTTTTT,CASSFSGVATNEKLFF
TRBJ1-1,TRBV29-1,-,-,TGCAGCGTTGAAGGTGGTTGGCCGAACACTGAAGCTTTCTTT,CSVEGGWPNTEAFF
TRBJ2-1,TRBV11-3,few,-,TGTGCCAGCAGCTTAAGGGGTCAGGGCCTCGACAATGAGCAGTTCTTC,CASSLRGQGLDNEQFF
TRBJ2-1,TRBV19,-,TRBD1,TGTGCCACTAAATCGACCGGGACAGGGGACAATGAGCAGTTCTTC,CATKSTGTGDNEQFF
TRBJ1-6,TRBV3-1/TRBV3-2,-,-,TGTGCCAGCAGACTACAGGGTGTCGGTTCACCCCTCCACTTT,CASRLQGVGSPLHF
TRBJ1-2,TRBV9,-,-,TGTGCCAGCAGCGTAGGCCACAGGGAAGGTAATGGCTACACCTTC,CASSVGHREGNGYTF
TRBJ1-6,TRBV6-5,-,-,TGTGCCAGCAGTCGTGTTAATTCACCCCTCCACTTT,CASSRVNSPLHF
TRBJ1-6,TRBV27,-,TRBD1,TGTGCCAGCAGTTTCGACAGGGTTAACAATTCACCCCTCCACTTT,CASSFDRVNNSPLHF
TRBJ2-1,TRBV20-1,-,-,TGCAGTGCTAGAGACAATGAGCAGTTCTTC,CSARDNEQFF
TRBJ2-3,TRBV5-8,-,-,TGTGCCAGCAGCTTTTTTCACGGCCGCACAGATACGCAGTATTTT,CASSFFHGRTDTQYF
TRBJ1-1,TRBV7-3,-,-,TGTGCCAGCAGCGCCCGGGTAGATACTGAAGCTTTCTTT,CASSARVDTEAFF
TRBJ1-2,TRBV29-1,-,TRBD1,TGCAGCGTGGCGGACAGGGCGGGTGGCTACACCTTC,CSVADRAGGYTF
TRBJ1-2,TRBV6-5,-,TRBD1,TGTGCCAGCAGATCAGGGGGGCGGGGCTATGGCTACACCTTC,CASRSGGRGYGYTF